This T cell receptor (beta chain) was observed in a study of graft-versus-host responses after intestinal transplantation. Turning to the study itself: Multivisceral, liver-intestinal, or isolated intestinal transplants were performed in recipients.

As to this clone: Its antigen remains unidentified.

The germline CDR1 and CDR2 sequences are MDHEN and SYDVKM. The CDR3 totals 15 residues. Trimming shortened V by 6 bases and J by 0 bases, and 12 bases separated the two germline ends. Measured with immunoSEQ multiplex PCR; TCRdb has only the in-frame clones, and not every one. Among more than 85,000 clones, about 93% were seen once, and the ten largest hold approximately 2%. The clonotype comes from a human donor who received an intestinal transplant. Material: unstimulated CD8+ T cells sorted from spleen or lymph node cells, obtained before intestinal transplant. The V call is TRBV28, the J call TRBJ2-1; D is perhaps TRBD1 (6 bases). In DNA, the CDR3 is TGTGCCAGCAGACATACAGGGAGCTCCTACAATGAGCAGTTCTTC. Its protein product is CASRHTGSSYNEQFF.